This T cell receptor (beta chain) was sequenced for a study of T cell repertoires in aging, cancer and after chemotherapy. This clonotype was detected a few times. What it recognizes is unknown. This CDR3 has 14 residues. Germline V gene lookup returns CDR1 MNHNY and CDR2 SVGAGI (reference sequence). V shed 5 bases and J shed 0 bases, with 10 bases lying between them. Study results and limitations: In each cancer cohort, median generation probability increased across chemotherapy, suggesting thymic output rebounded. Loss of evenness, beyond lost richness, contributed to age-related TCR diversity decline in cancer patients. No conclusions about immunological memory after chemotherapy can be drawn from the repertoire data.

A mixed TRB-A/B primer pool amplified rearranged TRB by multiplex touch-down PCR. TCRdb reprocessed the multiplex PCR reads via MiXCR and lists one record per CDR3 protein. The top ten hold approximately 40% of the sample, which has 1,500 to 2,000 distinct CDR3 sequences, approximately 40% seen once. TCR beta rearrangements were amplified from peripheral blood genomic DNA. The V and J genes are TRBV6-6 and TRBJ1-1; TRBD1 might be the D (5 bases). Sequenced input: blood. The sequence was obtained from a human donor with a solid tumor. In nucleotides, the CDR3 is TGTGCCAGCAGTCTTGGACACCTGAACACTGAAGCTTTCTTT. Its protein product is CASSLGHLNTEAFF.